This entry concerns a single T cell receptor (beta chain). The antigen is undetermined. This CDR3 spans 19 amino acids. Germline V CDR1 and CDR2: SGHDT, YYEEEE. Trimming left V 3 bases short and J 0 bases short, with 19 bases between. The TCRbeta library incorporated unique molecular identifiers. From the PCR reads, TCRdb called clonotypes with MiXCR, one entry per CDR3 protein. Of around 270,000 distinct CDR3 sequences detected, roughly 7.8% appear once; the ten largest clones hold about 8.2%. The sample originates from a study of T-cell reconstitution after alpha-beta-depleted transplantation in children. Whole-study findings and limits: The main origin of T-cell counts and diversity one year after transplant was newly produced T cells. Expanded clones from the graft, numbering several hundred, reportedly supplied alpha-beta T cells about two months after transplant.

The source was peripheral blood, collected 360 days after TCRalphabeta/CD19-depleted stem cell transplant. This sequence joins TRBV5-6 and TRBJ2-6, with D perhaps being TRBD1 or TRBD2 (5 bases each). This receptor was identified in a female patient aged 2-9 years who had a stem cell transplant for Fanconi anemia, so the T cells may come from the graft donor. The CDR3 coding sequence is TGTGCCAGCAGCTGGGCCCTTCGGGACGGAAGCTCTGGGGCCAACGTCCTGACTTTC. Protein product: CASSWALRDGSSGANVLTF.